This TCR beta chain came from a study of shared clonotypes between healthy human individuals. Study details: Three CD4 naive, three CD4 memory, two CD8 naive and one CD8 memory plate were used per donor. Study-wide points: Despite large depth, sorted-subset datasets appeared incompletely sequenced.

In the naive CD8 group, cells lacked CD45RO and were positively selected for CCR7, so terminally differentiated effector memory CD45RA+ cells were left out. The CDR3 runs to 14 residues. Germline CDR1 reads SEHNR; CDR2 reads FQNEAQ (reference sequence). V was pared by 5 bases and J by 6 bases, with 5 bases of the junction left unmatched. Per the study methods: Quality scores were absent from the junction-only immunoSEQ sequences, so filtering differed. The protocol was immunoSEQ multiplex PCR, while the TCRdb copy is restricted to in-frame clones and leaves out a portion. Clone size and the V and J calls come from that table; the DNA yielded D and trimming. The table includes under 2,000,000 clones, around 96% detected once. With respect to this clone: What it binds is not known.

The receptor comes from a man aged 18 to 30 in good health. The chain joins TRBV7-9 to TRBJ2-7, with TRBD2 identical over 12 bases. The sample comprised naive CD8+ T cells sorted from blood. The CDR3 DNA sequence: TGTGCCAGCAGCCCGACTAGCGGGAGTTCCGAGCAGTACTTC. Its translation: CASSPTSGSSEQYF.